This T cell receptor (beta chain) was documented in a study of shared clonotypes between healthy human individuals (dated by TCRdb to 2020 to 2022). For context, the study as a whole: Three men and a couple of women, aged 18 to 49 years, made up the cohort. For each donor, three plates each were used for CD4 naive and CD4 memory, two plates were used for CD8 naive, and one plate was used for CD8 memory. The study deeply sequenced blood TCR repertoires of five healthy adults to estimate repertoire size and the extent of clonotype sharing between individuals. To increase sequencing depth and limit assay-specific biases, different laboratories used diverse techniques to prepare libraries and sequence TCR repertoires. Between about 0.8 and 9.5 billion PBMCs per donor were obtained by leukapheresis.

Broad study findings and their caveats: Around 5% of naive CD4, around 3.5% of naive CD8, roughly 2.5% of memory CD4, and around 0.4% of memory CD8 clonotypes were shared across a few donors. Pairwise subsampling indicated that sequencing depth was expected to affect the degree of clonotype sharing among donors. Naive subsets generally had larger estimated clonotype richness than memory subsets. Incomplete sequencing was indicated by rarefaction of sorted-subset datasets, despite the large sequencing depth. The small number of donors limited the genetic and exposure-history diversity represented. Sampling was restricted to blood, and TCR repertoires in tissue are likely to differ from TCR repertoires in blood. Higher generation probabilities were observed for clonotypes shared by all four sorted-subset donors than for non-shared clonotypes.

Donors were healthy HIV-negative adults with no recently reported acute infections or vaccinations. All donors were Caucasian adults living in Nashville, Tennessee, USA. CD4+ T cells were enriched by magnetic negative selection; naive cells were then positively selected on CD45RA, and the negative fraction formed the memory subset. Blood was obtained by leukapheresis, after which PBMCs were separated by Ficoll-Histopaque density gradient centrifugation and cryopreserved in liquid nitrogen vapor phase. Analytical flow cytometry was used to check the purity and quantity of every magnetically sorted T cell population. Genomic DNA was isolated from every sorted fraction and measured by UV absorbance on a Nanodrop 2000c. Inclusive of the bounding cysteine and phenylalanine, the CDR3 is 13 residues long. This entry keeps only the CDR3 DNA: 39 bases, framed from base 1. Clipping removes 6 bases from V and 6 bases from J, with 8 as the unmatched junction base count. According to the germline V gene, CDR1 reads SGHAT and CDR2 reads FQNNGV.

This clone appeared once. Its antigen is not yet known. One base away there is no much larger clone; base qualities are not given. Using the deep immunoSEQ assay, multiplex PCR amplified TCR CDR3 regions from genomic DNA. Extracted genomic DNA from each cell subset was distributed evenly across all wells of several immunoSEQ 96-well plates, and each plate was treated as a replicate. For sorted subsets, approximately 210 ng of genomic DNA, equivalent to roughly 30,000 T cell genomes, went into each replicate PCR. The purified libraries were quantified using a Qubit 3.0 fluorometer, sized with a Bioanalyzer 2100, and then quantified again using the KAPA Library Quantification kit. A separate single-read 150-cycle Illumina NextSeq 550 flow cell was used to sequence each immunoSEQ 96-well plate. Per the authors' processing: The immunoSEQ output contained only junctional sequences without quality scores, so filtering could not match that applied to full-length reads. Sequences were annotated with PyIR, a Python wrapper for IgBLAST v1.9, using IMGT germline references to assign V/J genes and CDR3. Any read was removed if the V/J assignment was weak (E-value above 1e-6), the CDR3 was missing, or the read contained stop codons, out-of-frame junctions, or ambiguous translated residues. V3J clonotypes were defined as sequences sharing an identical inferred V gene, J gene, and CDR3 amino acid sequence. The percentage overlap between two repertoires was calculated by dividing the number of shared unique clonotypes by the size of the smaller repertoire. Repertoire richness was assessed with RTK rarefaction, the Chao1 estimator, and Recon v2.1 estimates of unobserved clonotypes. Generation probabilities for all TCRbeta clonotypes obtained by the gDNA method from a handful of donors were computed using OLGA. In its TCRdb copy, this immuneACCESS table keeps in-frame sequences only and misses some clones. Where compared with another copy, unresolved V genes explain less than half of these, and the others have no known cause. Clone size and the V and J calls come from that table; the DNA yielded D and trimming. The table for this sample lists roughly 1 million clones; about 76% of them were counted only once. The ten largest clones take up approximately 1.3% of the sample.

The chain joins TRBV11-2 to TRBJ2-7; TRBD1 lines up with 7 middle nucleotides. The sample comprised memory CD4+ T cells sorted from blood. The cell subset or site label on this specimen signifies: CD45RA-negative fraction. The receptor was isolated from a man younger than 35 in good health. The nucleotide sequence reads TGTGCCAGCAGTTCTTACAGGGGCGGCGAGCAGTACTTC. Its translation reads: CASSSYRGGEQYF.